The clone carrying this T cell receptor (beta chain) was seen more than once but under ten times. Its matching antigen is unknown. The CDR3 spans 14 residues. Trimming shortened V by 4 bases and J by 6 bases, and 15 bases separated the two germline ends. The data belong to a study of T cells in Graves' hyperthyroidism and ophthalmopathy. Patients aged 18 to 65 had newly diagnosed hyperthyroidism of under 2 months' duration. Exclusion of patients followed from uncontrolled infection, other autoimmune disease, pregnancy or lactation. Diagnoses were made from clinical symptoms, serum measures (thyroxine and TRAb), thyroid ultrasound and orbital computed tomography. Study results and limitations: Peripheral blood also featured most of the thyroid clonotypes expanded above 0.001.

RNA transcripts provided the source from which TCR beta CDR3 regions were amplified. Primed by the HTBI set, a first-round RT-PCR was run on the TCR CDR3. TCRdb reprocessed the multiplex PCR reads via MiXCR and lists one record per CDR3 protein. This sample yields around 190,000 distinct CDR3 sequences, of which roughly 17% are seen a single time; roughly 50% belongs to the top ten. Sequenced input: blood. This TCR was recovered from a woman between 50 and 59 years old with Graves' hyperthyroidism. V usage is TRBV12-3 or TRBV12-4 and J usage is TRBJ1-2; D unresolved. The CDR3 sequence is CASSSTARRHGYTF. The DNA for the CDR3 is TGTGCCAGCAGTTCCACGGCCCGGCGCCATGGCTACACCTTC.